The T cell receptor beta chain described here comes from a study of PD-1 blockade in classical Hodgkin lymphoma (dated by TCRdb to the early 2020s). At the level of the whole study: A peripheral blood immune signature of response to PD-1 blockade in classical Hodgkin lymphoma was defined using TCR beta sequencing and CyTOF.

This specimen's time point label, interpreted: newly diagnosed, previously untreated cHL patient sample. CD4+ T cells were purified from thawed PBMCs by magnetic negative selection with a Miltenyi CD4+ T cell isolation kit. To serve as a comparison group for the relapsed/refractory trial patients, PBMCs were sequenced from patients with newly diagnosed, previously untreated classical Hodgkin lymphoma. Peripheral blood was collected in 8 mL Vacutainer Cell Preparation Tubes, from which PBMCs were isolated by centrifugation and then cryopreserved. Purified CD4+ and CD8+ fractions were prepared only for cases with an additional available PBMC sample. Magnetically labelled cells were removed on LS columns in a quadroMACS separator, and the flow-through was retained as the purified fraction. The Qiagen DNeasy kit was used to extract genomic DNA both from unsorted PBMCs and from the negatively selected CD4+ and CD8+ fractions. Using primers that anneal to V and J segments, immunoSEQ multiplex PCR amplified the TCR beta CDR3 regions. A synthetic immune receptor repertoire was used to minimize amplification bias, and remaining bias was computationally removed after sequencing. On the authors' methods: Repertoire diversity was quantified as the Shannon entropy index using custom Python scripts. Unsorted, CD4+ and CD8+ repertoires were analyzed separately, except in combined analyses where CD4+ and CD8+ sequences were merged in silico. Drawn from immuneACCESS, this table holds only the in-frame rearrangements with V and J called that TCRdb kept. Clones are partly lost; checked studies trace under half to an unresolved V gene and leave the rest unexplained. The D gene and trimming were derived from the DNA, and the V and J assignments and clone size from that table. The sample data list fewer than 30,000 clones, and approximately 88% of these were observed just once. 0.35% of the sample is held by the ten biggest clonotypes.

Beyond this particular receptor, the publication reports: Baseline TCR diversity was reported to be lower in newly diagnosed patients than in healthy donors and to be lower still in relapsed/refractory patients. The study was limited to a single clinical trial cohort, and causes of repertoire differences, possibly disease activity or prior therapy, remained undefined.

Remarks on this clone: Its antigen is currently not known. No much larger clonotype is one base removed from it; base qualities were not supplied.

Material: CD4+ T cells from blood. The TCR comes from a human donor with classical Hodgkin lymphoma.

Read as DNA, the sequence is TGTGCCAGCAGCTTGGGACAGAGCACAGATACGCAGTATTTT. It is translated as CASSLGQSTDTQYF. In this chain, TRBV11-3 is recombined with TRBJ2-3; TRBD1 agrees with 7 junctional bases. V ends up 3 bases short and J 0 bases short, with an unmatched junction base count of 0. In the germline V gene, CDR1 corresponds to SGHNT and CDR2 to YENEEA. The CDR3 holds 14 amino acids from the cysteine to the phenylalanine. Only CDR3 DNA is held: 42 bases, read in frame from base 1.